The clone carrying this TCR beta chain came up a few times. The data belong to a study of blood T cell repertoires in COVID-19. Overall study context: In each case, the material was cDNA or gDNA derived from T cells, B-cell-depleted T cells, or PBMCs.

V dropped 5 bases and J dropped 6 bases, with 13 bases sitting between them. This CDR3 is 14 amino acids long. The germline V gene has CDR1 LGHNT and CDR2 FRNRAP. Everyone who took part was about 18 to 90 years old, and they came from about 25 US areas. Either two negative PCRs, clearance, or symptom resolution qualified Cohort 3 donors as recovered. TCRdb keeps only in-frame clones here, not all; method: immunoSEQ multiplex PCR. Of approximately 280,000 clones in the sample, roughly 86% are singletons; the top ten hold under 3%. Specimen: PBMCs or T cells enriched from blood (not recorded which). The TCR sequence derives from a woman aged 18-35 years who had recovered from COVID-19. The chain joins TRBV12-5 to TRBJ2-2; weak D call: TRBD2 (5 bases). The CDR3 reads CASGPPGISGELFF. CDR3 coding DNA: TGTGCTAGTGGTCCCCCGGGGATTTCCGGGGAGCTGTTTTTT.